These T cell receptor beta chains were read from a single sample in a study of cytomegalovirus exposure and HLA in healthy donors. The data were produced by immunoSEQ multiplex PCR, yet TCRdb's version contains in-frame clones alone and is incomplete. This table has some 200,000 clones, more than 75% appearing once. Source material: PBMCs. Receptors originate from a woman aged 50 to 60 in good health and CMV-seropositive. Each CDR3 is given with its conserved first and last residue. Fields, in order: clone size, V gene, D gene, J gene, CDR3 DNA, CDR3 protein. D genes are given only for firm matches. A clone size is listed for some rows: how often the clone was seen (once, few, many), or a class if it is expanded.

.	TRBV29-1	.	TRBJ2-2	TGCAGCGTCCTCGGTACCGGGGAGCTGTTTTTT	CSVLGTGELFF
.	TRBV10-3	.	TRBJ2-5	TGTGCCATCAGCAGGAGGTCAGGAAACCAAGAGACCCAGTACTTC	CAISRRSGNQETQYF
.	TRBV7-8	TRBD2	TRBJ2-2	TGTGCCAGCAGCCCAAGGACTAGCCTGAACACCGGGGAGCTGTTTTTT	CASSPRTSLNTGELFF
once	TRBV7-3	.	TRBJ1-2	TGTGCCAGCAGCCCAGGTTGGGACTATGGCTACACCTTC	CASSPGWDYGYTF
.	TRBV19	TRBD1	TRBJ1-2	TGTGCCAGTACTACCACCGGGACAGGACAGACCTATGGCTACACCTTC	CASTTTGTGQTYGYTF
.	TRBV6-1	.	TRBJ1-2	TGTGCCAGCAGCCCTGAGGGTACAGACTCTTATGGCTACACCTTC	CASSPEGTDSYGYTF
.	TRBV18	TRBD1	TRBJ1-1	TGTGCCAGCTCACCTCAGGGGGGGAACACTGAAGCTTTCTTT	CASSPQGGNTEAFF
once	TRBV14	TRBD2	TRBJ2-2	TGTGCCAGCAGCCAAGTGACTAGCGGGGGCCGGACGGGAACCGGGGAGCTGTTTTTT	CASSQVTSGGRTGTGELFF
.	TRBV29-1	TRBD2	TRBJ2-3	TGCAGCGTCCGACTAGCGGGGTTTGATACGCAGTATTTT	CSVRLAGFDTQYF
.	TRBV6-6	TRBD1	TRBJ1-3	TGTGCCAGCAGCCTGGGACAGCTAGGAAACACCATATATTTT	CASSLGQLGNTIYF
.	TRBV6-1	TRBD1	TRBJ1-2	TGTGCCAGCAGTCGGGGACAGGAGTATGGCTACACCTTC	CASSRGQEYGYTF
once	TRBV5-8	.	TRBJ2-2	TGTGCCAGCAGCCTAGCCGCCGGGGGGCCGAACACCGGGGAGCTGTTTTTT	CASSLAAGGPNTGELFF
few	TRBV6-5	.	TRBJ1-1	TGTGCCAGCAGTTCGGTTGTGGAAGCTTTCTTT	CASSSVVEAFF
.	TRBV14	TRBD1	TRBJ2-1	TGTGCCAGCAGCCAAGATTCCTCCATACAGGGGCTAGGGCAGTTCTTC	CASSQDSSIQGLGQFF
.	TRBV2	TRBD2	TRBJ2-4	TGTGCCAGCAGTGAGTTGGGGACTAGCCCAGGCATTCAGTACTTC	CASSELGTSPGIQYF
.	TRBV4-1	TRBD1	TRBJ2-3	TGCGCCAGCAGCCAAGATATGACAGGGGGCGTGGATACGCAGTATTTT	CASSQDMTGGVDTQYF
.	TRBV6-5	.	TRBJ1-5	TGTGCCGGGGGGAGAGATCAGCCCCAGCATTTT	CAGGRDQPQHF
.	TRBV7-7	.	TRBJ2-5	TGTGCTAGCAGCTTAAACACTGGGGGGGAGACCCAGTACTTC	CASSLNTGGETQYF
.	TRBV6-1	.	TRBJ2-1	TGTGCCAGCCGGGGGACCAAGATATACAATGAGCAGTTCTTC	CASRGTKIYNEQFF
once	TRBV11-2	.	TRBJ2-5	TGTGCCAGCAGCCTCGGGGACCAAGAGACCCAGTACTTC	CASSLGDQETQYF
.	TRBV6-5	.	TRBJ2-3	TGTGCCAGCAGCCGTTCCACAGATACGCAGTATTTT	CASSRSTDTQYF
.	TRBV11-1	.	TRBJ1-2	TGTGCCAGCAGCCCCGGTACAGGAAAGTTAAACTATGGCTACACCTTC	CASSPGTGKLNYGYTF
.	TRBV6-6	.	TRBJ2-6	TGTGCCAGCAGTTACTCCCCGGCTGGGGCCAACGTCCTGACTTTC	CASSYSPAGANVLTF
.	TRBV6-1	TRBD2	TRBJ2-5	TGTGCCAGCAATCAGCGGGGGGGCCGGGAGACCCAGTACTTC	CASNQRGGRETQYF
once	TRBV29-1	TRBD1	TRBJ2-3	TGCAGCGTTGTAGGGGGACAGGGCTCCTATACGCAGTATTTT	CSVVGGQGSYTQYF
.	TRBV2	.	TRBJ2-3	TGTGCCAGCAGTGTGTATGGGAGGGATACGCAGTATTTT	CASSVYGRDTQYF
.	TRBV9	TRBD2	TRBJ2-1	TGTGCCAGCAGCGGGGATACTAGCGGCTCCTACAATGAGCAGTTCTTC	CASSGDTSGSYNEQFF
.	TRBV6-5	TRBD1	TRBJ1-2	TGTGCCAGCAGCCGGACAGGGAACTATGGCTACACCTTC	CASSRTGNYGYTF
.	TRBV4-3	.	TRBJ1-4	TGCGCCAGCAGCCAAGGATACGCGCCGGATGAAAAACTGTTTTTT	CASSQGYAPDEKLFF
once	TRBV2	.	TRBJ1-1	TGTGCCAGCAGTTCACAGGGTTACACTGAAGCTTTCTTT	CASSSQGYTEAFF
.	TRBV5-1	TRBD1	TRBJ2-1	TGCGCCAGCAGCTCTCGGACAGGGAATGAGCAGTTCTTC	CASSSRTGNEQFF
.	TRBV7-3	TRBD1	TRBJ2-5	TGTGCCAGCAGCTTAGAGGGGGCGGGGACCCAGTACTTC	CASSLEGAGTQYF
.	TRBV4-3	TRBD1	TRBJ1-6	TGCGCCAGCAGCCAAGCGGACAGGGGAAATTCACCCCTCCACTTT	CASSQADRGNSPLHF
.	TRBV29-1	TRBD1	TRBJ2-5	TGCAGCGTTAACCCGGGACAGGGTATTGAGACCCAGTACTTC	CSVNPGQGIETQYF
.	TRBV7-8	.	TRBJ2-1	TGTGCCAGCAGCCCACTGTATGACAGACATGAGCAGTTCTTC	CASSPLYDRHEQFF
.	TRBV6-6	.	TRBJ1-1	TGTGCCACGTGGGGGCCCCTGAACACTGAAGCTTTCTTT	CATWGPLNTEAFF
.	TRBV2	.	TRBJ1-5	TGTGCCAGCACATTAGAGAGACAGCATCAGCCCCAGCATTTT	CASTLERQHQPQHF
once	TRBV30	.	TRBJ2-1	TGTGCCTGGAGTACTGGTTCCTATTACAATGAGCAGTTCTTC	CAWSTGSYYNEQFF
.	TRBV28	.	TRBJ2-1	TGTGCCAGCGGGGGGGGGCCTTCCTACAATGAGCAGTTCTTC	CASGGGPSYNEQFF
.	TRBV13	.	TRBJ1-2	TGTGCCAGCAGCTTATTTCAGGGGCACTATGGCTACACCTTC	CASSLFQGHYGYTF
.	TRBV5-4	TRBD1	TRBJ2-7	TGTGCCAGCAGCCCCCTTGGACAGGGAAGCTCCTACGAGCAGTACTTC	CASSPLGQGSSYEQYF
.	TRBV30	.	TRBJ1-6	TGTGCCTGGAGCCCCGGGGTCCTTAATTCACCCCTCCACTTT	CAWSPGVLNSPLHF
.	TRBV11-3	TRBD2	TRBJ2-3	TGTGCCAGCAGCCTTAGCGGGGAATGGGATACGCAGTATTTT	CASSLSGEWDTQYF
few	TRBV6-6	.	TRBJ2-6	TGTGCCAGCAGTCTACGTCAGGGTACTGGGGCCAACGTCCTGACTTTC	CASSLRQGTGANVLTF
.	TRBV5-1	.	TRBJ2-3	TGCGCCAGCAGCCGGAGTGGGGGGGCGACGGGAGATACGCAGTATTTT	CASSRSGGATGDTQYF
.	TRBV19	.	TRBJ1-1	TGTGCCAGTACTTCATCTGGGGGGAGGACTGAAGCTTTCTTT	CASTSSGGRTEAFF